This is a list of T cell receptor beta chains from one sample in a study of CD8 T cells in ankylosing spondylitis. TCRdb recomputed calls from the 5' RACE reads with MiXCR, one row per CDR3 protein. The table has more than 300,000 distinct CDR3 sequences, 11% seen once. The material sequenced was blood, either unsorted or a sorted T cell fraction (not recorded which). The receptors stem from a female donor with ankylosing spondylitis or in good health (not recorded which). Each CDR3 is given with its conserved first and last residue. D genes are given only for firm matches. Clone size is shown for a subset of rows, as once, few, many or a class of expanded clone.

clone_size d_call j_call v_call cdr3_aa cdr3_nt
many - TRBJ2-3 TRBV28 CASLDRWDTQYF TGTGCCAGCCTCGACAGGTGGGATACGCAGTATTTT
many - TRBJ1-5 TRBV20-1 CSARLQANNQPQHF TGCAGTGCTAGACTCCAGGCCAACAATCAGCCCCAGCATTTT
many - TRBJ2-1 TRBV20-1 CSASVLGFYYNEQFF TGCAGTGCTTCGGTTTTAGGCTTCTACTACAATGAGCAGTTCTTC
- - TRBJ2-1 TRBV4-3 CASSQVTGGLSYNEQFF TGCGCCAGCAGCCAAGTTACCGGGGGGCTCTCCTACAATGAGCAGTTCTTC
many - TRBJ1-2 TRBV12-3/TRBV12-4 CASSSGPGYTF TGTGCCAGCAGCTCCGGGCCTGGCTACACCTTC
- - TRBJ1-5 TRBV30 CAWSDGSGDQPQHF TGTGCCTGGAGCGACGGGTCGGGGGATCAGCCCCAGCATTTT
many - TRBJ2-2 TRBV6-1 CASSPGLYTGELFF TGTGCCAGCAGCCCCGGACTGTACACCGGGGAGCTGTTTTTT
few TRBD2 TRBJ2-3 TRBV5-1 CASSLREGPDTQYF TGCGCCAGCAGCTTGAGGGAGGGACCAGATACGCAGTATTTT
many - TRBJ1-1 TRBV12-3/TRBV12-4 CASSFRERTEAFF TGTGCCAGCAGTTTCAGGGAGAGGACTGAAGCTTTCTTT
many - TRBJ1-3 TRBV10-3 CAAGTGNTIYF TGTGCCGCGGGGACTGGAAACACCATATATTTT
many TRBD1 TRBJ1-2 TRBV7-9 CASSPWDRVVDGYTF TGTGCCAGCAGCCCATGGGACAGGGTGGTCGATGGCTACACCTTC
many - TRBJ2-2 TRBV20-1 CSASRTSVPGELFF TGCAGTGCTAGCCGCACGTCCGTTCCCGGGGAGCTGTTTTTT
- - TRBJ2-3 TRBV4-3 CASSRRTGVDNTQYF TGCGCCAGCAGCAGGAGGACGGGAGTAGATAATACGCAGTATTTT
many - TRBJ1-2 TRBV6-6 CASSSQGFGGYTF TGTGCCAGCAGTAGCCAGGGGTTCGGAGGCTACACCTTC
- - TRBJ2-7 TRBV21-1 CASSKKGPGARGYEQYF TGTGCCAGCAGCAAGAAGGGACCGGGGGCAAGAGGCTACGAGCAGTACTTC
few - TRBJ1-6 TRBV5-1 CASSLRAGDAGSPLHF TGCGCCAGCAGCTTGCGGGCAGGGGATGCTGGTTCACCCCTCCACTTT
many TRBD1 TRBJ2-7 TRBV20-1 CSARETGIYEQYF TGCAGTGCTAGAGAGACAGGGATCTACGAGCAGTACTTC
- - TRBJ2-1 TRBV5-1 CASSFTVNEQFF TGCGCCAGCAGCTTTACAGTGAACGAGCAGTTCTTC
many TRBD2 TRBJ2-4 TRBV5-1 CASSLEGEGNIQYF TGCGCCAGCAGCTTGGAAGGGGAGGGGAACATTCAGTACTTC
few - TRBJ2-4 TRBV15 CATSRGLGKNIQYF TGTGCCACCAGCAGAGGGTTGGGCAAAAACATTCAGTACTTC
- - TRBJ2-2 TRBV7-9 CASSLGDRWNTGELFF TGTGCCAGCAGCTTGGGGGACCGCTGGAACACCGGGGAGCTGTTTTTT
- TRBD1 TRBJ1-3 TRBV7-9 CASSFYRDRAGNTIYF TGTGCCAGCAGCTTCTACCGGGACAGGGCTGGAAACACCATATATTTT
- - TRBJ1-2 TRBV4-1 CASRPGLDDYGYTF TGCGCCAGCCGCCCAGGGTTAGATGACTATGGCTACACCTTC